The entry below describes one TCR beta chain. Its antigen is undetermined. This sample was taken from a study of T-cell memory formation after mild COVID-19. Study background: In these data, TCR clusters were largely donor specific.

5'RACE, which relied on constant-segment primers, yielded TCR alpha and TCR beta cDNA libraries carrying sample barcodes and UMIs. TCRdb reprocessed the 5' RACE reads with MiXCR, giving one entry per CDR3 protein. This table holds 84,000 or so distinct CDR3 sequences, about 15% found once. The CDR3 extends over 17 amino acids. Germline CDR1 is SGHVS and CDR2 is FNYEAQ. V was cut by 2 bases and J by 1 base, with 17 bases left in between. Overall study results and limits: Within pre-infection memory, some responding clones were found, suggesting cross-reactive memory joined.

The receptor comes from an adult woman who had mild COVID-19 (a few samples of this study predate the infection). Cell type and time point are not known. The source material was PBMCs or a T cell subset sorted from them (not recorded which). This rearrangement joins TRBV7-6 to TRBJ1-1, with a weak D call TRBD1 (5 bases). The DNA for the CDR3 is TGTGCCAGCAGCTTAAAAGTTGTCGGGGGTCCGAACACTGAAGCTTTCTTT. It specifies CASSLKVVGGPNTEAFF.